This T cell receptor beta chain is drawn from a study of T cell responses to AZD1222 COVID-19 vaccine. General study findings and limits: Donors were chiefly white British, with a greater number of females, and clonal diversity was perhaps underestimated.

With respect to this clone: Its antigen is undetermined.

The CDR3 consists of 13 residues. Looked up from germline, CDR1 is SEHNR and CDR2 is FQNEAQ (reference sequence). Trimming removed 0 bases at V and 8 bases at J, with 10 bases between. Some clones are missing from TCRdb's copy, which holds only in-frame ones; the method was immunoSEQ multiplex PCR. The sample has more than 85,000 clones; around 90% are singletons. This chain uses TRBV7-9 with TRBJ1-2; D gene unclear. This receptor was identified in an adult who received the AZD1222 COVID-19 vaccine. This specimen was peripheral blood, taken 28 days after the second AZD1222 dose. The CDR3 protein is CASSLAGFSGYTF. For the CDR3, the DNA is TGTGCCAGCAGCTTAGCAGGGTTTTCGGGCTACACCTTC. The whole variable domain, filled in from reference TRBV7-9 and TRBJ1-2, reads DTGVSQNPRHKITKRGQNVTFRCDPISEHNRLYWYRQTLGQGPEFLTYFQNEAQLEKSRLLSDRFSAERPKGSFSTLEIQRTEQGDSAMYLCASSLAGFSGYTFGSGTRLTVV.